This TCR beta chain was retrieved from a study of liver allograft versus peripheral blood T cells. Study-level background: The authors compared T cell receptor repertoires in transplanted livers with those in the peripheral blood of recipients.

This clonotype appeared many times. V lost 0 bases and J lost 7, with 14 bases in between. The CDR3 length is 16 residues. In germline, CDR1 is KGHDR, CDR2 SFDVKD. TCRdb re-called the reads through MiXCR, storing one row per CDR3 protein. The sample lists roughly 14,000 distinct CDR3 sequences, roughly 22% occurring once. The V and J genes are TRBV24-1 and TRBJ2-2; no definite D call. The clonotype originates from a human patient who had a liver transplant. Part of the T cells may come from the graft donor. CDR3 sequence: CATSDLPLPDGGELFF. The CDR3 coding sequence is TGTGCCACCAGTGATTTGCCCCTCCCCGATGGCGGGGAGCTGTTTTTT.